A single sample is the source of the 18 T cell receptor beta chains below, sequenced in a study of T cells after yellow fever vaccination. TCRdb re-derived calls from the 5' RACE reads in MiXCR, one entry per CDR3 protein. The table records 310,000 or so distinct CDR3 sequences, approximately 3.9% of them present only once. The starting material was PBMCs, obtained on the day of the yellow fever booster vaccination. These receptors were taken from a man between 18 and 35 years old who received the YFV17D yellow fever vaccine.

This clonotype was recorded at least ten times. V gene TRBV4-1 combines with J gene TRBJ2-1, with 11 nucleotides matching TRBD1. Trimming cost V 1 base and J 14 bases; bases outside gene matches: 4. Germline CDR1 MGHRA, CDR2 YSYEKL. This CDR3 contains 13 residues. As DNA, the CDR3 is TGCGCCAGCAGCCAAGGTCCGGGACAGGGGGAGTTCTTC. It yields the protein CASSQGPGQGEFF.

This clonotype occurred many times. CDR3 protein: CASSLRTGVREQFF. DNA for the CDR3: TGCGCCAGCAGCTTGCGGACTGGGGTGCGGGAGCAGTTCTTC. This sequence joins TRBV4-3 and TRBJ2-1; a weak D match, TRBD2 (5 bases). The CDR3 sequence is 14 residues long. V was clipped by 5 bases and J by 10 bases, with 18 bases between them. Germline V gene lookup returns CDR1 LGHNA and CDR2 YSLEER.

The chain has TRBV7-2 and TRBJ2-1; weak D call: TRBD1 (6 bases). Trimming pared 5 bases from V and 6 bases from J, leaving 17 bases between. The length of the CDR3 is 15 residues. CDR1 and CDR2 from the germline V gene are SGHTA and FQGNSA. Here the CDR3 reads CASSQGQAGLNEQFF. The CDR3 DNA is TGTGCCAGCAGCCAGGGACAAGCAGGCCTCAATGAGCAGTTCTTC.

This clonotype was observed at least ten times. The chain is built from TRBV19 and TRBJ1-1; 9 bases line up with TRBD1. The CDR3 runs 15 residues. Looked up from germline, CDR1 is LNHDA and CDR2 is SQIVND (reference sequence). Trimming took 3 bases from V and 5 from J; bases not matched to a gene: 7. The CDR3 here is CASSIRDREGTEAFF. CDR3 nucleotide sequence: TGTGCCAGTAGTATTCGGGACAGGGAAGGGACTGAAGCTTTCTTT.

This clonotype was counted many times. The genes are TRBV7-2 and TRBJ1-5; D gene unclear. V was clipped by 0 bases and J by 4 bases, with 4 bases between them. CDR3 size: 13 residues. Germline loops: CDR1 SGHTA, CDR2 FQGNSA. The chain's CDR3 is CASSLARNQPQHF. CDR3 DNA sequence: TGTGCCAGCAGCTTAGCGAGAAATCAGCCCCAGCATTTT.

This clonotype was observed at least ten times. V and J are TRBV7-2 and TRBJ2-5; 10 bases agree with TRBD1. CDR3 length: 16 amino acids. Germline trimming cut 4 bases from V and 4 bases from J; bases unmatched to any gene: 9. In germline, CDR1 is SGHTA, CDR2 FQGNSA. CDR3 amino acids: CASSSSGTGEGETQYF. In DNA, the CDR3 is TGTGCCAGCAGCTCGAGCGGGACAGGGGAGGGAGAGACCCAGTACTTC.

The table lists this clonotype with many counts. This rearrangement joins TRBV20-1 to TRBJ2-7; 10 nucleotides agree with TRBD1. Germline assignment: CDR1 DFQATT and CDR2 SNEGSKA (reference sequence). With V trimmed by 2 bases and J by 6 bases, 7 bases remained unmatched. This CDR3 has 14 amino acids. In DNA, the CDR3 is TGCAGTGCTAGATCTACCGGGACAGGGGCCGAGCAGTACGTC. It codes for CSARSTGTGAEQYV.

This clonotype showed up many times. The chain uses TRBV10-3 and TRBJ2-6, with D possibly TRBD1 on 6 matching bases. The CDR3 has 17 amino acids. V gave up 9 bases and J gave up 0 bases, with 18 bases separating them. Per the germline V gene, CDR1 is ENHRY and CDR2 is SYGVKD. The CDR3 sequence is CAIMATQGRSGANVLTF. The CDR3 DNA follows: TGTGCCATAATGGCAACCCAGGGGCGCTCTGGGGCCAACGTCCTGACTTTC.

This clonotype showed up many times. This chain joins TRBV7-2 and TRBJ1-2, with D tentatively TRBD1 (5 bases). Between the trimmed V and J ends, which lost 5 bases and 5 bases, there was a span of 12 bases. This CDR3 is 13 amino acids long. Germline CDR1 reads SGHTA; CDR2 reads FQGNSA. The CDR3 sequence: CASSTAGHYGYTF. The CDR3 DNA is TGTGCCAGCAGCACGGCAGGGCATTATGGCTACACCTTC. The whole variable domain, remainder taken from reference TRBV7-2 and TRBJ1-2, is GAGVSQSPSNKVTEKGKDVELRCDPISGHTALYWYRQSLGQGLEFLIYFQGNSAPDKSGLPSDRFSAERTGGSVSTLTIQRTQQEDSAVYLCASSTAGHYGYTFGSGTRLTVV.

This clonotype was observed many times. The CDR3 DNA reads TGCGCCAGCAGCGGTACAGGGGGCGCCGGCTACACCTTC. It yields the protein CASSGTGGAGYTF. The chain is built from TRBV5-1 and TRBJ1-2; TRBD1 aligns across 9 bases. The CDR3 totals 13 residues. V lost 4 bases, J lost 8 bases, and 6 bases stayed unmatched. The germline CDR1 and CDR2 sequences are SGHRS and YFSETQ.

This clonotype showed up many times. This rearrangement joins TRBV4-3 to TRBJ2-5; D not resolved. The CDR3 is 15 amino acids. Trimming removed 1 base from V and 2 bases from J, with 11 bases in between. Looked up from germline, CDR1 is LGHNA and CDR2 is YSLEER. CDR3 amino acids: CASSQGWGGQETQYF. CDR3 coding DNA: TGCGCCAGCAGCCAAGGATGGGGTGGGCAAGAGACCCAGTACTTC.

The CDR3 DNA follows: TGCAGTGCTAGGACCGGACGGAGCTCTTCCGAAGCTTTCTTT. Translated, it gives CSARTGRSSSEAFF. The V gene is TRBV20-1, the J gene TRBJ1-1; D uncertain. V was trimmed by 3 bases and J by 8 bases, leaving 19 bases between them. This CDR3 spans 14 amino acids. Per germline, CDR1 DFQATT and CDR2 SNEGSKA (reference sequence).

This clonotype was seen many times. This chain joins TRBV12-3 or TRBV12-4 and TRBJ1-5; unclear D gene. This CDR3 spans 12 amino acids. Trimming took off 5 bases at V and 3 bases at J, with 5 bases between the two ends. The chain's CDR3 is CASSLDNQPQHF. As DNA, the CDR3 is TGTGCCAGCAGTCTCGACAATCAGCCCCAGCATTTT.

This clonotype was recorded many times. The chain uses TRBV18 and TRBJ1-2; 7 nucleotides align to TRBD1. The germline V gene encodes CDR1 KGHSH and CDR2 LQKENI. The CDR3 contains 14 residues. V gave up 5 bases and J gave up 4 bases; unmatched junction bases: 7. CDR3 bases: TGTGCCAGCTCAGCCCGACAGGGCACCTATGGCTACACCTTC. This codes for CASSARQGTYGYTF.

In this sample, this clonotype turned up a few times. The CDR3 coding sequence is TGCAGTGCTAGATCTTCATCTGGGGCCAGCATGAACACTGAAGCTTTCTTT. Translation: CSARSSSGASMNTEAFF. V usage is TRBV20-1 and J usage is TRBJ1-1, with D possibly TRBD1 on 5 matching bases. This CDR3 is built from 17 residues. In germline, CDR1 is DFQATT, CDR2 SNEGSKA (reference sequence). With 2 bases removed from V and 0 bases from J, the gap between germline ends came to 19 bases.

This clonotype was picked up many times. The chain has TRBV5-1 and TRBJ1-6; D remains ambiguous. The CDR3 loop spans 15 amino acids. Germline CDR1 reads SGHRS; CDR2 reads YFSETQ. With 4 bases removed from V and 11 bases from J, the gap between germline ends came to 19 bases. CDR3 region: CASSPRWPDGTPLHF. The CDR3 region has the DNA TGCGCCAGCAGCCCCCGCTGGCCCGACGGAACACCCCTCCACTTT.

This clonotype was picked up many times. The rearrangement links TRBV10-3 to TRBJ2-2; 7 positions match TRBD1. J gave up 1 base and V 3 bases, and 5 bases lay outside the gene matches. CDR1 ENHRY and CDR2 SYGVKD come from the germline V gene. This CDR3 has 16 residues. CDR3 in amino acids: CAISELGTVNTGELFF. CDR3 bases: TGTGCCATCAGTGAATTGGGGACAGTGAACACCGGGGAGCTGTTTTTT.

The table lists this clonotype with many counts. The gene calls are TRBV20-1 and TRBJ2-7; 7 bases map to TRBD1. The length of the CDR3 is 15 residues. Per germline, CDR1 DFQATT and CDR2 SNEGSKA (reference sequence). J lost 1 base, V lost 6 bases, and 12 bases had no gene match. The CDR3 DNA reads as TGCAGTGCCGTGACCCGGGACAGAATATCCTACGAGCAGTACGTC. Residues: CSAVTRDRISYEQYV.